Below are 32 T cell receptor beta chains sequenced from a single sample in a study of blood T cell repertoires in COVID-19 (dated by TCRdb to the early 2020s). Library preparation was by the immunoSEQ multiplex PCR assay. TCRdb retrieved this table from immuneACCESS and kept in-frame rearrangements only. Not all clones are present; in checked studies, unresolved V genes account for under half, and no reason is known for the remainder. Present in this sample are around 180,000 clones, 76% of which were seen just once. Less than 20% of the sample is held by the ten biggest clonotypes. Sequencing was done on a sample of PBMCs or T cells enriched from blood (not recorded which). These receptors came from a woman between 50 and 59 years old with acute COVID-19.

V is TRBV12-3 or TRBV12-4 and J is TRBJ2-1; D not certain. This CDR3 comprises 12 residues. The V gene lost 3 bases and the J gene lost 6 bases, with 6 bases spanning the gap. In DNA, the CDR3 is TGTGCCAGCAGTTTTTTCAGCAATGAGCAGTTCTTC. Its translation: CASSFFSNEQFF.

V is TRBV6-1 and J is TRBJ2-3; TRBD1 might be the D (5 bases). The germline V and J ends were trimmed by 1 base and 3 bases, with 17 bases remaining between them. CDR1 is MNHNS and CDR2 is SASEGT in the germline V gene. The CDR3 spans 17 residues. Here the CDR3 DNA reads TGTGCCAGCAGTGAAGGGCCCCAAGGGGTCGAGACAGATACGCAGTATTTT. Translating gives CASSEGPQGVETDTQYF.

This clone was found once. The chain is built from TRBV6-1 and TRBJ1-5; D remains unclear. Germline values: CDR1 MNHNS, CDR2 SASEGT. Trimming removed 2 bases at V and 7 bases at J, with 12 bases between. The CDR3 consists of 14 residues. CDR3: CASSEFPVAQPQHF. As DNA, the CDR3 is TGTGCCAGCAGTGAATTCCCAGTCGCCCAGCCCCAGCATTTT.

Remarks on this clone: The same CDR3 also results from other DNA sequences found in this sample. CDR3 sequence reads: CASSHLTLADGTDTQYF. Written as DNA, the CDR3 is TGTGCCAGCAGCCATCTGACACTAGCGGATGGGACAGATACGCAGTATTTT. V gene TRBV7-8 combines with J gene TRBJ2-3; 8 bases align to TRBD2. Looked up from germline, CDR1 is SGHVS and CDR2 is FQNEAQ. Unmatched junction bases numbered 13, after V lost 5 bases and J lost 3 bases. The CDR3 sequence is 17 residues long.

The chain couples TRBV28 to TRBJ2-5; a weak D match, TRBD2 (5 bases). CDR3 length: 14 amino acids. Trimming stripped 5 bases from V and 2 bases from J, with 12 bases between. Germline V gene lookup returns CDR1 MDHEN and CDR2 SYDVKM. CDR3 nucleotide sequence: TGTGCCAGCAGTCCCCCGACGGGACAAGAGACCCAGTACTTC. Translating gives CASSPPTGQETQYF.

V is TRBV10-3 and J is TRBJ1-5, with D perhaps TRBD1 (6 bases). V dropped 5 bases and J dropped 0 bases, with 8 bases sitting between them. The CDR3 is 14 residues long. Germline loops: CDR1 ENHRY, CDR2 SYGVKD. The CDR3 DNA follows: TGTGCCATCAGTCAGGACAGTAGCAATCAGCCCCAGCATTTT. This sequence encodes CAISQDSSNQPQHF.

The chain employs TRBV18 and TRBJ1-1; D gene uncertain. Trimming removed 2 bases from V and 3 bases from J, with 16 bases in between. Germline assignment: CDR1 KGHSH and CDR2 LQKENI. The CDR3 consists of 16 residues. The CDR3 sequence is CASSPSAGGQDTEAFF. The CDR3 DNA sequence: TGTGCCAGCTCACCATCGGCAGGAGGTCAGGACACTGAAGCTTTCTTT.

The rearrangement joins TRBV9 to TRBJ1-4, with D possibly matching TRBD1 (5 bases). The V end lost 0 bases, the J end lost 10 bases, and 19 bases lay between the germline ends. The germline V gene encodes CDR1 SGDLS and CDR2 YYNGEE. This CDR3 region has 16 residues. CDR3 DNA sequence: TGTGCCAGCAGCGTAGGGCAAGCCTCCCCGCAGGGAAAACTGTTTTTT. This encodes CASSVGQASPQGKLFF.

The chain employs TRBV18 and TRBJ1-6; no firm D call. The CDR3 spans 14 residues. Germline V gene sequence: CDR1 KGHSH, CDR2 LQKENI. Trimming stripped 2 bases from V and 7 bases from J, with 9 bases between. DNA of the CDR3: TGTGCCAGCTCACCAGCCACCGGGAATTCACCCCTCCACTTT. Translated: CASSPATGNSPLHF.

This clone turned up a few times. CDR3 loop: CASSLTASGGGSTDTQYF. In DNA form, the CDR3 reads TGTGCCAGCAGCTTAACTGCGAGCGGGGGAGGAAGCACAGATACGCAGTATTTT. The V gene is TRBV7-3, the J gene TRBJ2-3, with TRBD2 identical over 8 bases. The CDR3 sequence is 18 residues long. J was trimmed by 0 bases and V by 0 bases; bases with no gene match: 8. Germline V CDR1 and CDR2: SGHTA, FQGTGA.

V gene TRBV27 combines with J gene TRBJ1-2; TRBD1 matches 9 bases. In germline, CDR1 is MNHEY, CDR2 SMNVEV (reference sequence). The J segment lost 7 bases and the V segment lost 5 bases, leaving 8 bases of the junction unmatched. This CDR3 has 14 amino acids. In nucleotides, the CDR3 is TGTGCCAGCAGTGGCCGGGACAGGGCGGCTGGCTACACCTTC. Translating gives CASSGRDRAAGYTF.

This chain connects TRBV24-1 to TRBJ1-6, with 10 bases that match TRBD1. The CDR3 is 16 residues long. Germline lookup yields CDR1 KGHDR and CDR2 SFDVKD. Trimming cost V 4 bases and J 11 bases; bases outside gene matches: 10. The CDR3 DNA follows: TGTGCCACCAGTGACCCCCGGACAGGGGGAAATCCACCCCTCCACTTT. Amino acids: CATSDPRTGGNPPLHF.

The V and J genes are TRBV4-1 and TRBJ1-5; 7 bases align to TRBD1. There are 15 residues in the CDR3. CDR1 is MGHRA, CDR2 YSYEKL, per germline. V shed 2 bases, J shed 3 bases, and the junction held 4 bases outside the gene matches. CDR3 loop: CASSQLTGSNQPQHF. The CDR3 region has the DNA TGCGCCAGCAGCCAATTGACAGGGTCCAATCAGCCCCAGCATTTT.

The chain combines TRBV5-6 with TRBJ2-7; 7 positions match TRBD2. Germline V CDR1 and CDR2: SGHDT, YYEEEE. The CDR3 contains 16 residues. After removal of 4 bases from V and 0 bases from J, the junction contained 10 bases not matched to a gene. CDR3 DNA: TGTGCCAGCAGCCTATGGGGCGGGGGACCCTCCTACGAGCAGTACGTC. Its translation: CASSLWGGGPSYEQYV.

The J gene is TRBJ1-6, the V gene TRBV5-1; TRBD1 matches 10 bases. The CDR3 consists of 15 residues. Per the germline V gene, CDR1 is SGHRS and CDR2 is YFSETQ. Trimming at V came to 4 bases and at J to 7 bases, leaving 5 bases not matched to a gene. The CDR3: CASSPGTGVNSPLHF. In nucleotides, the CDR3 is TGCGCCAGCAGCCCCGGGACAGGGGTAAATTCACCCCTCCACTTT. Based on the CDR3 plus reference TRBV5-1 and TRBJ1-6, the full variable domain is KAGVTQTPRYLIKTRGQQVTLSCSPISGHRSVSWYQQTPGQGLQFLFEYFSETQRNKGNFPGRFSGRQFSNSRSEMNVSTLELGDSALYLCASSPGTGVNSPLHFGNGTRLTVT.

The sample holds a few counts of this clone. The chain joins TRBV7-2 to TRBJ2-4; maybe TRBD1 (5 bases). V lost 1 base to trimming and J lost 6 bases, with 10 bases between them. The CDR3 runs 14 residues. Germline loops: CDR1 SGHTA, CDR2 FQGNSA. CDR3 coding DNA: TGTGCCAGCAGCTTAGAGTCAGGGATAAACATTCAGTACTTC. Its translation: CASSLESGINIQYF. The variable domain in full, with the rest retrieved from reference TRBV7-2 and TRBJ2-4, is GAGVSQSPSNKVTEKGKDVELRCDPISGHTALYWYRQSLGQGLEFLIYFQGNSAPDKSGLPSDRFSAERTGGSVSTLTIQRTQQEDSAVYLCASSLESGINIQYFGAGTRLSVL.

J is TRBJ2-1 and V is TRBV7-9, with 9 nucleotides matching TRBD2. The CDR3 loop spans 16 amino acids. Germline CDR1 SEHNR, CDR2 FQNEAQ (reference sequence). V was clipped by 3 bases and J by 4 bases; unmatched bases: 7. CDR3: CASSFASGAIYNEQFF. CDR3 sequence (DNA): TGTGCCAGCAGCTTCGCTAGCGGGGCCATATACAATGAGCAGTTCTTC. Combining the CDR3 with reference TRBV7-9 and TRBJ2-1 gives the whole variable domain DTGVSQNPRHKITKRGQNVTFRCDPISEHNRLYWYRQTLGQGPEFLTYFQNEAQLEKSRLLSDRFSAERPKGSFSTLEIQRTEQGDSAMYLCASSFASGAIYNEQFFGPGTRLTVL.

The V gene is TRBV7-2, the J gene TRBJ1-2; D might be TRBD1 (5 bases). The CDR3 runs 14 residues. With 3 bases removed from V and 7 bases from J, the gap between germline ends came to 15 bases. The V gene's germline CDR1 is SGHTA and CDR2 FQGNSA. The CDR3 is CASSLAGPLSGYTF. As DNA, the CDR3 is TGTGCCAGCAGCTTGGCGGGACCCCTCTCTGGCTACACCTTC.

The rearrangement links TRBV24-1 to TRBJ1-2, with D unclear. V dropped 1 base and J dropped 4 bases, with 12 bases sitting between them. CDR1 and CDR2 from the germline V gene are KGHDR and SFDVKD. The CDR3 covers 15 residues. In DNA form, the CDR3 reads TGTGCCACCAGTGATTTTAGCGGGCCCCCCTATGGCTACACCTTC. It encodes CATSDFSGPPYGYTF.

The V call is TRBV28, the J call TRBJ1-2; 7 bases align to TRBD1. The trim removed 4 bases at V and 4 bases at J, leaving 12 bases unmatched. In germline, CDR1 is MDHEN, CDR2 SYDVKM. The CDR3 contains 16 residues. DNA for the CDR3: TGTGCCAGCAGTTCCCTCTTCCGGGACAGCACCTATGGCTACACCTTC. Residues: CASSSLFRDSTYGYTF.

This clone was seen just once. For the CDR3, the DNA is TGTGCCAGCATCATATCGGGACAGGTGGCGGGTGGCTACACCTTC. Amino acid sequence: CASIISGQVAGGYTF. The chain recombines TRBV7-2 with TRBJ1-2, with 8 nucleotides matching TRBD1. CDR1 is SGHTA, CDR2 FQGNSA, per germline. V was pared by 7 bases and J by 7 bases, with 14 bases of the junction left unmatched. CDR3 length: 15 residues. Full variable domain (outside the CDR3, taken from reference TRBV7-2 and TRBJ1-2): GAGVSQSPSNKVTEKGKDVELRCDPISGHTALYWYRQSLGQGLEFLIYFQGNSAPDKSGLPSDRFSAERTGGSVSTLTIQRTQQEDSAVYLCASIISGQVAGGYTFGSGTRLTVV.

A few counts support this clone. The rearrangement links TRBV28 to TRBJ1-5; D perhaps matches TRBD1 (6 bases). CDR1 MDHEN and CDR2 SYDVKM come from the germline V gene. CDR3 length equals 12 residues. Trimming took 6 bases from V and 5 from J, leaving 8 bases between them. In DNA form, the CDR3 reads TGTGCCAGCAGCCCAGGGGATCAGCCCCAGCATTTT. This codes for CASSPGDQPQHF.

The rearrangement uses TRBV6-5 and TRBJ1-2; D unresolved. The V end was cut by 0 bases, the J end by 0 bases, with 11 bases between. The V gene's germline CDR1 is MNHEY and CDR2 SVGAGI. This CDR3 has 16 amino acids. This chain's CDR3 is CASSYSSASPNYGYTF. The CDR3 coding sequence is TGTGCCAGCAGTTACTCTTCAGCGTCACCTAACTATGGCTACACCTTC.

The V gene is TRBV28, the J gene TRBJ2-3; TRBD2 is a possible D gene (6 bases). This CDR3 spans 18 amino acids. Germline CDR1 MDHEN, CDR2 SYDVKM. Trimming took 2 bases from V and 0 from J, leaving 18 bases between them. CDR3 coding DNA: TGTGCCAGCAGTTTACTGACCCTGGCTAGCGCAAGCACAGATACGCAGTATTTT. Its protein is CASSLLTLASASTDTQYF.

The chain joins TRBV10-2 to TRBJ2-5; weak D call: TRBD2 (7 bases). This CDR3 is 13 amino acids long. Per germline, CDR1 WSHSY and CDR2 SAAADI. The V end was cut by 6 bases, the J end by 4 bases, with 12 bases between. The CDR3 reads CASSGRGRETQYF. In DNA, the CDR3 is TGCGCCAGCAGCGGGCGGGGGCGAGAGACCCAGTACTTC.

V usage is TRBV6-5 and J usage is TRBJ1-1, with 8 positions matching TRBD1. Unmatched junction bases numbered 7, after V lost 5 bases and J lost 5 bases. CDR3 length equals 14 residues. CDR1 is MNHEY, CDR2 SVGAGI, per germline. The CDR3 nucleotides are TGTGCCAGCAGTCCAGGGGGCGGAATGACTGAAGCTTTCTTT. Its translation: CASSPGGGMTEAFF.

In the case of this clone: Mismatch with germline at one junction end may stem from a read error. The rearrangement links TRBV5-4 to TRBJ1-2; 7 bases fit TRBD1. Germline V CDR1 and CDR2: SGHNT, YYREEE (reference sequence). The CDR3 runs 16 residues. CDR3 DNA sequence: TGTGCCAGCAGCTTTCGACAGGGTGACCAGACCTATGTCTACACCTTC. It yields the protein CASSFRQGDQTYVYTF.

The chain combines TRBV5-1 with TRBJ2-7; 8 nucleotides line up with TRBD1. Germline CDR1 reads SGHRS; CDR2 reads YFSETQ. The CDR3 sequence is 16 residues long. V was clipped by 0 bases and J by 1 base; unmatched bases: 6. The CDR3 here is CASSLDGQGYSYEQYV. The CDR3 DNA follows: TGCGCCAGCAGCTTGGACGGACAGGGTTATTCCTACGAGCAGTACGTC.

The chain uses TRBV29-1 and TRBJ2-3, with D possibly being TRBD1 (5 bases). V dropped 6 bases and J dropped 4 bases, with 17 bases sitting between them. CDR1 is SQVTM and CDR2 is ANQGSEA in the germline V gene. The CDR3 has 14 residues. Here the CDR3 DNA reads TGCAGCGTCGGACGCTCAGGGTTCGCAGATACGCAGTATTTT. It encodes CSVGRSGFADTQYF.

The gene calls are TRBV5-4 and TRBJ1-4; 9 positions agree with TRBD1. The CDR3 is made up of 13 amino acids. The germline V gene has CDR1 SGHNT and CDR2 YYREEE (reference sequence). Trimming removed 7 bases from V and 5 bases from J; junction bases left unmatched: 3. CDR3 in amino acids: CASRGQGNEKLFF. The CDR3 region has the DNA TGTGCCAGCCGTGGACAGGGGAATGAAAAACTGTTTTTT.

The gene calls are TRBV24-1 and TRBJ1-5, with 9 positions matching TRBD1. This CDR3 has 18 residues. Trimming took 3 bases from V and 0 from J; bases not matched to a gene: 8. Germline CDR1 KGHDR, CDR2 SFDVKD. CDR3 sequence (DNA): TGTGCCACCAGTGATGCCGGGACAGGGACATATAGCAATCAGCCCCAGCATTTT. Residues: CATSDAGTGTYSNQPQHF.

V gene TRBV27 combines with J gene TRBJ2-1, with a weak D call TRBD1 (5 bases). Trimming pared 6 bases from V and 5 bases from J, leaving 17 bases between. Germline V CDR1 and CDR2: MNHEY, SMNVEV (reference sequence). The CDR3 has 15 residues. The DNA for the CDR3 is TGTGCCAGCAGAGAGTTATTGGGGCCCCACAATGAGCAGTTCTTC. It is translated as CASRELLGPHNEQFF.